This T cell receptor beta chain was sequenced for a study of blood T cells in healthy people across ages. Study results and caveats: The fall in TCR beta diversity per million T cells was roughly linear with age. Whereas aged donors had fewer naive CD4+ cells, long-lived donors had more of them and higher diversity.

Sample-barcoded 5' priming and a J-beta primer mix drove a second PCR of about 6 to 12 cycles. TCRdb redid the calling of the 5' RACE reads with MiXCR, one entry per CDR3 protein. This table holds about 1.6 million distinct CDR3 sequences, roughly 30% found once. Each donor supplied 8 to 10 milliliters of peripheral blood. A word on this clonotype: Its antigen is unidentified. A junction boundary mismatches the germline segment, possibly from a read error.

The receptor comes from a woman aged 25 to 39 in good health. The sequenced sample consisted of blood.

CDR3 bases: TGCAGTGCATGCTGTACTAGCGGGAGTAATGAGCGGTTCTTC. Translating it yields CSACCTSGSNERFF. The V call is TRBV20-1, the J call TRBJ2-1, with 11 bases aligning to TRBD2. This CDR3 is 14 amino acids long. Germline CDR1 DFQATT, CDR2 SNEGSKA (reference sequence).